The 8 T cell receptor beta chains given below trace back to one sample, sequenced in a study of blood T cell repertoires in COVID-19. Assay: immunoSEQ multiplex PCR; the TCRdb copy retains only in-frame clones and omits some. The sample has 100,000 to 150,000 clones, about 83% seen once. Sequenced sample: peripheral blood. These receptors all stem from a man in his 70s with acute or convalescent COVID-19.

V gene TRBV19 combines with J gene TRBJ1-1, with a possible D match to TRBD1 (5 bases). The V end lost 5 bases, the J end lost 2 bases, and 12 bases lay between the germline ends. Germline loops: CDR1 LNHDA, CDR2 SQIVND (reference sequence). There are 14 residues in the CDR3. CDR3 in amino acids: CASSWGRENTEAFF. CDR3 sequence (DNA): TGTGCCAGTAGTTGGGGCAGGGAAAACACTGAAGCTTTCTTT.

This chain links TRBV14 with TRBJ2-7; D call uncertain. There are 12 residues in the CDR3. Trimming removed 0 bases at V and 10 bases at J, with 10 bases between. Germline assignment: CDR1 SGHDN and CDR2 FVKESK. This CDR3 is CASSQDRTEQYF. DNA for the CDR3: TGTGCCAGCAGCCAAGATAGAACAGAACAGTACTTC.

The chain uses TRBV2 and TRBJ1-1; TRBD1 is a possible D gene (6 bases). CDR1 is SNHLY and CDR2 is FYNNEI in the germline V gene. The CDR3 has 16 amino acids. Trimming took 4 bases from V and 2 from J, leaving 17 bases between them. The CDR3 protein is CASSGGPGRINTEAFF. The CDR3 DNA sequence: TGTGCCAGCAGTGGGGGGCCGGGCCGAATAAACACTGAAGCTTTCTTT.

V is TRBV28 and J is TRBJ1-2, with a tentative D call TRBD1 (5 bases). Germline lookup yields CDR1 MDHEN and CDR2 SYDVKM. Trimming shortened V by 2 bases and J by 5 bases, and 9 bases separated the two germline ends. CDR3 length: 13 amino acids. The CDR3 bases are TGTGCCAGCAGTTTAGGGGCGGAATATGGCTACACCTTC. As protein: CASSLGAEYGYTF.

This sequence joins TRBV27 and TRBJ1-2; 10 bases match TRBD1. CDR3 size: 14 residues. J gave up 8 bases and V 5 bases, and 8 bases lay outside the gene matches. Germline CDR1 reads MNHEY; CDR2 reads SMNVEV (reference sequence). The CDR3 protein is CASSLGGTGVGYTF. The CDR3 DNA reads TGTGCCAGCAGTCTCGGGGGGACAGGGGTCGGCTACACCTTC.

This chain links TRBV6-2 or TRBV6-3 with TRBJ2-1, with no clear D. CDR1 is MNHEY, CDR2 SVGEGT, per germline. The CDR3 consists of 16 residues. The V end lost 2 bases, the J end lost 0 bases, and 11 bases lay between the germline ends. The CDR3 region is CASSYHSLSSYNEQFF. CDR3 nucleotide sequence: TGTGCCAGCAGTTACCACAGCTTGAGCTCCTACAATGAGCAGTTCTTC.

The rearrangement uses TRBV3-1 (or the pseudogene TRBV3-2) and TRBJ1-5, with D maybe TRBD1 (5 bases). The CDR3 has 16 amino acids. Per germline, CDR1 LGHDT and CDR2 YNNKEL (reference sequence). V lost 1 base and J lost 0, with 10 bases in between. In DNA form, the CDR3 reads TGTGCCAGCAGCCAAGGGGCAGGGATTAGCAATCAGCCCCAGCATTTT. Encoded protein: CASSQGAGISNQPQHF.

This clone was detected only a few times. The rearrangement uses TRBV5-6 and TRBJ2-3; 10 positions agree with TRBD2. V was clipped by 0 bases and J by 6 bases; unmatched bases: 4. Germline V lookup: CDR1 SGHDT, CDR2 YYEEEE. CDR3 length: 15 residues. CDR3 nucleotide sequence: TGTGCCAGCAGCTTGGAACTAGCGGGACCCGATACGCAGTATTTT. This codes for CASSLELAGPDTQYF.